The next 2 T cell receptor beta chains were all read from a single sample in a study of CD8 T cells in Susac syndrome. Random hexamers were used to reverse transcribe an amount of about 0.45 to 1 ug RNA. TCRdb fed the immunoSEQ multiplex PCR reads into MiXCR, producing one record per CDR3 protein. The repertoire includes 210,000 or so distinct CDR3 sequences, 90% to 95% of them detected once, and roughly 0.15% sits in the top ten. Input material: CD8+ T cells from PBMCs. The origin of the receptors is a human donor with multiple sclerosis.

This clonotype appeared a few times. The chain joins TRBV20-1 to TRBJ2-5, with D perhaps TRBD2 (7 bases). V lost 6 bases, J lost 4 bases, and 18 bases lay in between. Germline lookup yields CDR1 DFQATT and CDR2 SNEGSKA (reference sequence). The CDR3 totals 14 residues. The CDR3 nucleotides read TGCAGTGCAGCCCCGTTGGGGGGGGCAGAGACCCAGTACTTC. Translating gives CSAAPLGGAETQYF.

This chain joins TRBV12-3 or TRBV12-4 and TRBJ2-5; D unresolved. The V and J ends lost 6 bases and 4 bases respectively, with 15 bases between them. The CDR3 is 14 amino acids. CDR3 nucleotides: TGTGCCAGCAGCTTTGGACCGACCCGAGAGACCCAGTACTTC. Encoded protein: CASSFGPTRETQYF.